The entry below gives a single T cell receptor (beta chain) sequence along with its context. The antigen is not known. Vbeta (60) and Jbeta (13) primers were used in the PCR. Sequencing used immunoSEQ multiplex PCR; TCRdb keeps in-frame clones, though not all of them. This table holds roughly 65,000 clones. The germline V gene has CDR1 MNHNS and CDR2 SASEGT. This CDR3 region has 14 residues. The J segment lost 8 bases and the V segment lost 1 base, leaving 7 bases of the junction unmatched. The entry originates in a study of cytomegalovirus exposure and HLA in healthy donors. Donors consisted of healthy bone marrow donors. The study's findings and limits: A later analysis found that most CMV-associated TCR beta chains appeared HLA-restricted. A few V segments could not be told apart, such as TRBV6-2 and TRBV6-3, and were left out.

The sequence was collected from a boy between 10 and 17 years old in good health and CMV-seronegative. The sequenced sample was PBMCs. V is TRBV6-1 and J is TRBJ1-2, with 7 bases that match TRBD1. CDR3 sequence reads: CASSEGTGAIGYTF. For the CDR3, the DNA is TGTGCCAGCAGTGAAGGGACAGGTGCTATCGGCTACACCTTC.